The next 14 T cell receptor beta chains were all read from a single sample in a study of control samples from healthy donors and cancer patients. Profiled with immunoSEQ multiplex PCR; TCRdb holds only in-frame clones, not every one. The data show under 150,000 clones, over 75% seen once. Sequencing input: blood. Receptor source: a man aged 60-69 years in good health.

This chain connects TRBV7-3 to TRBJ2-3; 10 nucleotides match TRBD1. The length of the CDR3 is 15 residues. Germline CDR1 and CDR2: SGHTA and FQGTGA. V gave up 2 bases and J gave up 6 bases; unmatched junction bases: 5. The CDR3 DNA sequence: TGTGCCAGCAGCTTACAGACAGGGGGCTCTGATACGCAGTATTTT. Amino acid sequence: CASSLQTGGSDTQYF.

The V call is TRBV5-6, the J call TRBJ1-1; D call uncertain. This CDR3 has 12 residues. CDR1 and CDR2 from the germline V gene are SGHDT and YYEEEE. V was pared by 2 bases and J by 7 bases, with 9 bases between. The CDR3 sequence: CASSLARLEAFF. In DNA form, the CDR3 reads TGTGCCAGCAGCTTAGCCCGACTTGAAGCTTTCTTT.

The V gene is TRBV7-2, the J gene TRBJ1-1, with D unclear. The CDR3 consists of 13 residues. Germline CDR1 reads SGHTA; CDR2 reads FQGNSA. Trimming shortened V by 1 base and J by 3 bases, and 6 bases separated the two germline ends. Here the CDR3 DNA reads TGTGCCAGCAGCTTAGAATCAGACACTGAAGCTTTCTTT. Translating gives CASSLESDTEAFF.

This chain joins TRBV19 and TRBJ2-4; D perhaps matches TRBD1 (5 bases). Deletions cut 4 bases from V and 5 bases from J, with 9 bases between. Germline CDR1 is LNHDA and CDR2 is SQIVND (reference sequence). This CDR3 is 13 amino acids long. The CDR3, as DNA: TGTGCCAGTAGTAGGGGCAGGGAAAACATTCAGTACTTC. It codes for CASSRGRENIQYF.

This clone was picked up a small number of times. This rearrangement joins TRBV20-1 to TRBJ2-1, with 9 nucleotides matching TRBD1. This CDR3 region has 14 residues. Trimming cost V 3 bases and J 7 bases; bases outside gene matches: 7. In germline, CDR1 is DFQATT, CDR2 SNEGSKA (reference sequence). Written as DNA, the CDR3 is TGCAGTGCTAGTTCGGGACAGGGTGGGAATGAGCAGTTCTTC. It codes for CSASSGQGGNEQFF.

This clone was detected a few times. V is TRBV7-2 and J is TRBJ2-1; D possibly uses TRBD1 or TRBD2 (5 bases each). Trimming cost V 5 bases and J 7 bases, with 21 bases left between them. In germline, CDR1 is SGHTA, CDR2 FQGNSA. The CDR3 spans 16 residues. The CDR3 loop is CASSGLRSARGNEQFF. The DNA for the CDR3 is TGTGCCAGCAGCGGATTGCGTAGCGCGAGGGGAAATGAGCAGTTCTTC.

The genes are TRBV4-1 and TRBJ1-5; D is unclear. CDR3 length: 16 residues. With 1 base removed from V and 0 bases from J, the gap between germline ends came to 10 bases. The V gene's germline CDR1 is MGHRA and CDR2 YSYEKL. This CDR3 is CASSQAGSFSNQPQHF. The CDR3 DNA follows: TGCGCCAGCAGCCAAGCAGGCTCCTTTAGCAATCAGCCCCAGCATTTT.

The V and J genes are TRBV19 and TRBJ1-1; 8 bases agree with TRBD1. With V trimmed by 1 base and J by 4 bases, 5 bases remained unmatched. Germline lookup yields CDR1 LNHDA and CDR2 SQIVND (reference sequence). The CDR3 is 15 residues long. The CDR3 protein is CASSIGPDRGTEAFF. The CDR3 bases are TGTGCCAGTAGTATAGGGCCAGACAGGGGCACTGAAGCTTTCTTT.

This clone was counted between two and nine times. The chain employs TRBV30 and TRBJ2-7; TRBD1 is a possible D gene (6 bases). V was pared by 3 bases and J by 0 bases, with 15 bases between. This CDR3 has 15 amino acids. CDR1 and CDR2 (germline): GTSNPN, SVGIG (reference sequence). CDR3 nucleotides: TGTGCCTGGAGAGCTACAGGGTTCAACTCCTACGAGCAGTACTTC. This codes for CAWRATGFNSYEQYF.

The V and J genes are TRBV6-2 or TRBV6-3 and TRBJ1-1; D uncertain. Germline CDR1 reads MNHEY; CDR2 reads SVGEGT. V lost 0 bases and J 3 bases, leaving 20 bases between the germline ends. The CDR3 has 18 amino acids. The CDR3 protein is CASSYSLRFGVGYTEAFF. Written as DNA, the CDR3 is TGTGCCAGCAGTTACTCACTTCGATTTGGTGTAGGGTACACTGAAGCTTTCTTT.

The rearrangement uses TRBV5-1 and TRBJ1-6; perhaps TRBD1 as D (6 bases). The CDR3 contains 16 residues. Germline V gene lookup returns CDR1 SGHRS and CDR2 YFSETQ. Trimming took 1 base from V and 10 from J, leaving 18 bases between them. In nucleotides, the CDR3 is TGCGCCAGCAGCTTGTTAAATTCGAGAACAGGGTCACCCCTCCACTTT. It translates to CASSLLNSRTGSPLHF.

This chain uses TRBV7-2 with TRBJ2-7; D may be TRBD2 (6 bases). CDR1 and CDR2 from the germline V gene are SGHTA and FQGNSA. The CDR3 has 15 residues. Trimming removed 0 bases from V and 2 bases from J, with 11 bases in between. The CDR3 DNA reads TGTGCCAGCAGCTTAGCCGGGGGAGCGCCCTACGAGCAGTACTTC. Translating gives CASSLAGGAPYEQYF. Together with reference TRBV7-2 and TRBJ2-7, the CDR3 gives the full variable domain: GAGVSQSPSNKVTEKGKDVELRCDPISGHTALYWYRQSLGQGLEFLIYFQGNSAPDKSGLPSDRFSAERTGGSVSTLTIQRTQQEDSAVYLCASSLAGGAPYEQYFGPGTRLTVT.

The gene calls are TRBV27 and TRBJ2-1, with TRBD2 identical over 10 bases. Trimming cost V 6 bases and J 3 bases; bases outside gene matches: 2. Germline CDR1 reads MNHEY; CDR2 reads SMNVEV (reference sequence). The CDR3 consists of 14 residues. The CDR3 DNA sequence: TGTGCCAGCAGCAGCGGGGGGGGCTACAATGAGCAGTTCTTC. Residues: CASSSGGGYNEQFF.

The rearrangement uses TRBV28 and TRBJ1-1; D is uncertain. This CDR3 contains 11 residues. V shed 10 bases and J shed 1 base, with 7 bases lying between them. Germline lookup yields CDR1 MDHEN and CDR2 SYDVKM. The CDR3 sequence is CATEGNTEAFF. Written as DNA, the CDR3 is TGTGCCACCGAGGGGAACACTGAAGCTTTCTTT.